What follows are 14 T cell receptor beta chains derived from one specimen sequenced in a study of beta chain features in type 1 diabetes. The sequenced template was cDNA made from the entire isolated RNA. Produced via immunoSEQ multiplex PCR; TCRdb's table is partial and in-frame only. Of some 400,000 clones in the sample, approximately 15% were seen once. The sequenced sample was naive CD4+ T cells from blood. These receptors all stem from a woman aged 18-29 years in good health.

This clone was detected only a few times. V gene TRBV28 combines with J gene TRBJ2-7; 9 bases map to TRBD1. V trimming: 6 bases; J trimming: 1 base; junction bases outside the gene matches: 7. The germline V gene encodes CDR1 MDHEN and CDR2 SYDVKM. The CDR3 consists of 15 residues. CDR3 sequence reads: CASSFPGQGSYEQYF. CDR3 bases: TGTGCCAGCAGCTTCCCGGGACAGGGATCCTACGAGCAGTACTTC.

This chain links TRBV9 with TRBJ2-3, with 7 bases fitting TRBD2. This CDR3 is built from 15 residues. V was clipped by 4 bases and J by 3 bases; unmatched bases: 8. Germline V gene data show CDR1 as SGDLS and CDR2 as YYNGEE. CDR3 coding DNA: TGTGCCAGCAGCTTCGGACTAGTTCGAACAGATACGCAGTATTTT. This sequence encodes CASSFGLVRTDTQYF.

The V and J genes are TRBV18 and TRBJ1-1, with D hard to call. Germline V gene data show CDR1 as KGHSH and CDR2 as LQKENI. The CDR3 length is 12 residues. The V end was cut by 2 bases, the J end by 8 bases, with 9 bases between. The CDR3 is CASSPVLQEAFF. CDR3 in DNA: TGTGCCAGCTCACCAGTATTACAAGAAGCTTTCTTT.

V usage is TRBV18 and J usage is TRBJ2-3, with 9 bases lining up with TRBD2. The V segment lost 5 bases and the J segment 3 bases; nucleotides outside the gene matches: 6. The CDR3 covers 15 residues. In germline, CDR1 is KGHSH, CDR2 LQKENI. CDR3 in amino acids: CASSSSGRNTDTQYF. The CDR3 bases are TGTGCCAGCTCATCCAGCGGGAGGAATACAGATACGCAGTATTTT.

This chain links TRBV11-2 with TRBJ2-7, with 7 nucleotides matching TRBD2. Germline trimming cut 2 bases from V and 2 bases from J; bases unmatched to any gene: 15. Per the germline V gene, CDR1 is SGHAT and CDR2 is FQNNGV. The CDR3 spans 18 residues. The CDR3 spells CASSLRSVISGTTYEQYF. In DNA form, the CDR3 reads TGTGCCAGCAGCTTAAGGTCCGTGATCAGCGGGACCACCTACGAGCAGTACTTC.

This chain connects TRBV5-5 to TRBJ2-7; 10 bases match TRBD2. The germline V gene has CDR1 SGHKS and CDR2 YYEKEE (reference sequence). This CDR3 comprises 15 residues. Losses at the gene ends were 3 bases for V and 4 bases for J; bases not matched to a gene: 7. CDR3 nucleotide sequence: TGTGCCAGCAGCTCGTTGTCTAGCGGGAGTTACGAGCAGTACTTC. Amino acids: CASSSLSSGSYEQYF.

This clone was seen a handful of times. This chain joins TRBV30 and TRBJ2-1; D is uncertain. The CDR3 contains 14 residues. Per germline, CDR1 GTSNPN and CDR2 SVGIG (reference sequence). The ends were cut back, 3 bases at V and 9 bases at J, with 18 bases in the middle. CDR3 region: CAWSLSEVVAEQFF. CDR3 sequence (DNA): TGTGCCTGGAGCTTGAGCGAGGTGGTTGCTGAGCAGTTCTTC.

In its sample, this clone was seen a few times. The V gene is TRBV5-6, the J gene TRBJ2-2; D gene ambiguous. V shed 0 bases and J shed 4 bases, with 4 bases lying between them. Germline V gene lookup returns CDR1 SGHDT and CDR2 YYEEEE. The CDR3 is 13 residues long. CDR3 residues: CASSLGLTGELFF. The CDR3 DNA sequence: TGTGCCAGCAGCTTGGGACTCACCGGGGAGCTGTTTTTT.

The V call is TRBV4-2, the J call TRBJ2-1; perhaps TRBD2 as D (6 bases). CDR1 and CDR2 from the germline V gene are LGHNA and YNFKEQ. The ends were cut back, 1 base at V and 0 bases at J, with 13 bases in the middle. The CDR3 runs 17 residues. CDR3 coding DNA: TGTGCCAGCAGCCAAGCGGGGGTCGCGGTCTCCTACAATGAGCAGTTCTTC. This sequence encodes CASSQAGVAVSYNEQFF.

The rearrangement joins TRBV30 to TRBJ2-5; 7 bases map to TRBD2. Near its end, the DNA agrees better with TRBJ2-7, so the J call may be wrong. Looked up from germline, CDR1 is GTSNPN and CDR2 is SVGIG (reference sequence). This CDR3 has 14 residues. The CDR3 is CAWRRPGGSYEQYF. Written as DNA, the CDR3 is TGTGCCTGGAGGAGACCCGGGGGGAGTTACGAGCAGTACTTC.

The chain is built from TRBV27 and TRBJ2-5, with D possibly being TRBD2 (5 bases). This CDR3 spans 16 amino acids. Germline values: CDR1 MNHEY, CDR2 SMNVEV (reference sequence). Trimming took off 1 base at V and 2 bases at J, with 14 bases between the two ends. In nucleotides, the CDR3 is TGTGCCAGCAGTTTATACCCGGGAATGAGTCAAGAGACCCAGTACTTC. This encodes CASSLYPGMSQETQYF.

This clone was recorded a few times. The chain combines TRBV4-3 with TRBJ2-2; tentatively, D is TRBD2 (6 bases). The CDR3 runs to 18 residues. Germline V gene lookup returns CDR1 LGHNA and CDR2 YSLEER. The germline V and J ends were trimmed by 0 bases and 4 bases, with 18 bases remaining between them. CDR3 DNA sequence: TGCGCCAGCAGCCAAGATGGAGGGGCCTATCGCGCCACCGGGGAGCTGTTTTTT. Its protein is CASSQDGGAYRATGELFF.

The chain couples TRBV4-3 to TRBJ1-2; D may be TRBD1 (6 bases). Germline V CDR1 and CDR2: LGHNA, YSLEER. This CDR3 region has 15 residues. The ends were cut back, 3 bases at V and 3 bases at J, with 14 bases in the middle. The CDR3 is CASSQGHLRDYGYTF. CDR3 in DNA: TGCGCCAGCAGCCAGGGACATCTCAGGGACTATGGCTACACCTTC.

This clone was seen only a few times. The CDR3 coding sequence is TGTGCCAGCAGCCAGGCGGGACTCAACATCGAGCAGTTCTTC. It codes for CASSQAGLNIEQFF. The chain has TRBV4-2 and TRBJ2-1; a possible D gene is TRBD2 (6 bases). V shed 3 bases and J shed 10 bases, with 16 bases lying between them. Germline V CDR1 and CDR2: LGHNA, YNFKEQ. The CDR3 is 14 residues long.